The rows below give T cell receptor beta chains drawn from one sample of a study of cytomegalovirus exposure and HLA in healthy donors. The table came from immunoSEQ multiplex PCR; TCRdb's copy has only in-frame clones and leaves some out. The profile shows some 140,000 clones, approximately 70% of them singletons. The sample consisted of PBMCs. Receptor source: a woman in her 40s in good health and CMV-seronegative. CDR3s include the opening cysteine and the closing phenylalanine or tryptophan. A D gene is named only where the DNA matches it firmly. Clone size appears in some rows only: once, few, many, or a class for an expanded clone.

-,TRBD1,TRBJ2-3,TRBV5-1,CASSSTGATDTQYF,TGCGCCAGCAGCTCTACAGGGGCGACAGATACGCAGTATTTT
-,-,TRBJ1-2,TRBV29-1,CSVEDWQGGYTF,TGCAGCGTTGAAGATTGGCAGGGAGGCTACACCTTC
-,-,TRBJ1-5,TRBV2,CASSVGAYSNQPQHF,TGTGCCAGCAGTGTTGGGGCCTATAGCAATCAGCCCCAGCATTTT
-,TRBD1,TRBJ1-1,TRBV6-1,CASSVEGGGTEAFF,TGTGCCAGCAGTGTGGAAGGGGGCGGCACTGAAGCTTTCTTT
once,TRBD1,TRBJ1-2,TRBV7-9,CASSPRQGQGRIGGYTF,TGTGCCAGCAGCCCCCGCCAGGGACAGGGCCGTATAGGGGGCTACACCTTC
-,TRBD2,TRBJ2-3,TRBV6-1,CASSEWRGGTDTQYF,TGTGCCAGCAGTGAATGGCGGGGGGGCACAGATACGCAGTATTTT
-,TRBD2,TRBJ2-5,TRBV13,CASSSARLERDEETQYF,TGTGCCAGCAGCTCCGCCCGACTAGAGCGGGATGAAGAGACCCAGTACTTC
-,-,TRBJ2-1,TRBV5-1,CASSLGQSNEQFF,TGCGCCAGCAGCTTGGGACAGAGCAATGAGCAGTTCTTC
-,TRBD1,TRBJ1-1,TRBV5-1,CASSLEGQGFGNTEAFF,TGCGCCAGCAGCTTGGAGGGACAGGGGTTTGGAAACACTGAAGCTTTCTTT
-,TRBD1,TRBJ2-6,TRBV4-2,CASSQERGQGASGANVLTF,TGTGCCAGCAGCCAAGAAAGGGGACAGGGGGCGTCTGGGGCCAACGTCCTGACTTTC
-,TRBD2,TRBJ2-3,TRBV4-1,CASSQDFPTSGGDSTDTQYF,TGCGCCAGCAGCCAAGATTTCCCCACTAGCGGGGGAGATAGCACAGATACGCAGTATTTT
-,-,TRBJ1-1,TRBV19,CASSIQGSRTEAFF,TGTGCCAGTAGTATACAGGGGTCTCGCACTGAAGCTTTCTTT
once,TRBD2,TRBJ2-1,TRBV6-1,CASCLAGALYNEQFF,TGTGCCAGTTGTCTAGCGGGGGCGCTCTACAATGAGCAGTTCTTC
-,TRBD1,TRBJ2-7,TRBV2,CASTLDRGAEQYF,TGTGCCAGCACTTTGGACAGGGGAGCCGAGCAGTACTTC
-,TRBD1,TRBJ2-2,TRBV5-1,CASSPGQQDGELFF,TGCGCCAGCAGCCCGGGACAGCAGGACGGGGAGCTGTTTTTT
-,TRBD2,TRBJ2-3,TRBV10-1,CASPSGGPHSTDTQYF,TGCGCCAGCCCTTCGGGGGGACCTCATTCCACAGATACGCAGTATTTT
-,TRBD1,TRBJ1-2,TRBV7-8,CASSPRQGPIYGYTF,TGTGCCAGCAGTCCTAGACAGGGGCCCATCTATGGCTACACCTTC
-,-,TRBJ1-2,TRBV20-1,CSANPLYGYTF,TGCAGTGCTAATCCTCTCTATGGCTACACCTTC
-,-,TRBJ1-1,TRBV6-6,CASSPTRNTEAFF,TGTGCCAGCAGTCCCACACGGAACACTGAAGCTTTCTTT
-,TRBD1,TRBJ2-1,TRBV18,CASSGQGMSNEQFF,TGTGCCAGCTCTGGACAGGGTATGAGCAATGAGCAGTTCTTC
few,-,TRBJ2-1,TRBV18,CASSPLSTSGNEQFF,TGTGCCAGCTCACCATTGAGCACGAGTGGCAATGAGCAGTTCTTC
-,-,TRBJ1-5,TRBV4-3,CASSQARVGEQPQHF,TGCGCCAGCAGCCAAGCCAGGGTAGGGGAACAGCCCCAGCATTTT
-,-,TRBJ2-1,TRBV7-3,CASSLRTGDSYNEQFF,TGTGCCAGCAGCTTAAGGACGGGGGATTCCTACAATGAGCAGTTCTTC
-,-,TRBJ1-5,TRBV15,CATSRDRGLNQPQHF,TGTGCCACCAGCAGAGATAGGGGCCTTAATCAGCCCCAGCATTTT
-,-,TRBJ2-1,TRBV14,CASSHVYNEQFF,TGTGCCAGCAGCCACGTGTACAATGAGCAGTTCTTC
-,-,TRBJ2-3,TRBV7-3,CASSLMAGGTDTQYF,TGTGCCAGCAGCTTAATGGCCGGGGGCACAGATACGCAGTATTTT
-,-,TRBJ1-5,TRBV7-6,CASSLVPGGGNQPQHF,TGTGCCAGCAGCTTAGTGCCCGGGGGAGGAAATCAGCCCCAGCATTTT
-,-,TRBJ1-1,TRBV6-6,CASSYLNTEAFF,TGTGCCAGCAGTTATTTAAACACTGAAGCTTTCTTT
many,-,TRBJ2-4,TRBV4-1,CASSQEGPGGRGLNIQYF,TGCGCCAGCAGCCAAGAAGGCCCCGGCGGGCGGGGGCTAAACATTCAGTACTTC
-,-,TRBJ1-5,TRBV7-8,CASSPRQSNQPQHF,TGTGCCAGCAGCCCGAGACAAAGCAATCAGCCCCAGCATTTT
few,TRBD1,TRBJ1-1,TRBV27,CASSQRTGMNTEAFF,TGTGCCAGCAGTCAACGGACAGGCATGAACACTGAAGCTTTCTTT
-,TRBD2,TRBJ2-5,TRBV7-3,CASSLGSTAGGQETQYF,TGTGCCAGCAGCTTAGGATCCACCGCGGGGGGGCAAGAGACCCAGTACTTC
-,-,TRBJ2-2,TRBV5-4,CASSRDWGGELFF,TGTGCCAGCAGCCGGGACTGGGGCGGGGAGCTGTTTTTT
-,TRBD1,TRBJ1-2,TRBV25-1,CASRDRGQGYTF,TGTGCCAGCAGGGACAGGGGTCAAGGCTACACCTTC
few,-,TRBJ1-1,TRBV13,CASSTGANTEAFF,TGTGCCAGCAGTACTGGGGCTAACACTGAAGCTTTCTTT
few,-,TRBJ1-1,TRBV2,CASSVYLGGTEAFF,TGTGCCAGCAGCGTGTATCTGGGGGGCACTGAAGCTTTCTTT
-,TRBD2,TRBJ2-2,TRBV19,CASSILTSGGGTGELFF,TGTGCCAGTAGTATCCTTACTAGCGGGGGCGGGACCGGGGAGCTGTTTTTT
once,-,TRBJ1-2,TRBV7-8,CASSEYTRGGSYGYTF,TGTGCCAGCAGCGAATATACTCGGGGGGGGTCATATGGCTACACCTTC
-,TRBD2,TRBJ2-5,TRBV11-1,CASSLGSLAGVETQYF,TGTGCCAGCAGCTTAGGTTCGCTAGCGGGGGTGGAGACCCAGTACTTC
-,-,TRBJ1-2,TRBV19,CASSNLDTGYGYTF,TGTGCCAGTAGTAATCTTGACACTGGCTATGGCTACACCTTC
-,TRBD1,TRBJ1-2,TRBV28,CASSPAPGQGYGYTF,TGTGCCAGCAGTCCTGCTCCGGGACAGGGGTATGGCTACACCTTC
-,TRBD2,TRBJ2-3,TRBV15,CATSRRGGLTMDTQYF,TGTGCCACCAGCAGGCGGGGGGGCCTTACGATGGATACGCAGTATTTT
-,TRBD2,TRBJ2-5,TRBV5-1,CASSLPLAGGRETQYF,TGCGCCAGCAGCTTGCCTCTAGCGGGGGGTAGAGAGACCCAGTACTTC
-,TRBD1,TRBJ1-4,TRBV6-5,CASSSPGQGHEKLFF,TGTGCCAGCAGTTCGCCGGGACAGGGCCATGAAAAACTGTTTTTT
-,TRBD2,TRBJ2-1,TRBV15,CATSKSGGLEQFF,TGTGCCACCAGCAAGAGCGGGGGTTTGGAGCAGTTCTTC